One and the same sample provided the 15 T cell receptor beta chains below, sequenced in a study of T cells in localized non-small cell lung cancer. TCRdb's copy holds only in-frame clones and misses some; the assay was immunoSEQ multiplex PCR. The top ten clones hold around 11% of a sample with about 1,100 clones, around 20% of them seen once. The sample consisted of normal lung tissue next to the tumor, taken before any cancer treatment. The receptors here all came from a male donor aged 60 or over with stage III lung adenocarcinoma.

The V call is TRBV18, the J call TRBJ1-4; D is unresolved. Germline loops: CDR1 KGHSH, CDR2 LQKENI. Trimming took 2 bases from V and 8 from J, leaving 9 bases between them. There are 13 residues in the CDR3. The CDR3 reads CASSPDSGEKLFF. CDR3 nucleotide sequence: TGTGCCAGCTCACCAGACTCCGGGGAAAAACTGTTTTTT.

The chain employs TRBV6-8 and TRBJ2-1; D ambiguous. Trimming pared 0 bases from V and 2 bases from J, leaving 20 bases between. Germline CDR1 and CDR2: MNHGY and SAAAGT. The CDR3 loop spans 19 amino acids. CDR3 nucleotide sequence: TGTGCCAGCAGTTACTCGATCTTGTCCAGAGTTAGCCCCTACAATGAGCAGTTCTTC. Amino acids: CASSYSILSRVSPYNEQFF.

This CDR3 is CASTPSSHSPLHF. CDR3 bases: TGTGCCAGCACCCCATCTTCCCATTCACCCCTCCACTTT. This chain joins TRBV6-8 and TRBJ1-6; D gene uncertain. The CDR3 runs to 13 residues. Germline-derived CDR1 and CDR2 are MNHGY and SAAAGT. Deletions cut 7 bases from V and 8 bases from J, with 12 bases between.

This clone is classed as hyperexpanded. In DNA, the CDR3 is TGTGCCAGCAGCTTAACGGGGATCTACAATGAGCAGTTCTTC. Translating it yields CASSLTGIYNEQFF. The rearrangement joins TRBV11-3 to TRBJ2-1, with a tentative D call TRBD2 (5 bases). CDR3 length: 14 amino acids. V was shortened by 2 bases and J by 3 bases, with 8 bases between the two germline ends. Germline loops: CDR1 SGHNT, CDR2 YENEEA.

The chain couples TRBV6-8 to TRBJ1-5; TRBD1 agrees at 8 bases. The V and J ends lost 6 bases and 7 bases, in that order; junction bases with no gene match: 2. Germline V gene data show CDR1 as MNHGY and CDR2 as SAAAGT. The CDR3 totals 12 residues. This CDR3 is CASRGQGQPQHF. The CDR3 DNA sequence: TGTGCCAGCAGAGGACAGGGACAGCCCCAGCATTTT.

The chain has TRBV6-8 and TRBJ1-1, with D possibly matching TRBD1 (6 bases). The germline V gene has CDR1 MNHGY and CDR2 SAAAGT. The CDR3 contains 13 residues. V lost 2 bases, J lost 3 bases, and 7 bases lay in between. This CDR3 reads CASSYEGDTEAFF. For the CDR3, the DNA is TGTGCCAGCAGTTACGAGGGGGACACTGAAGCTTTCTTT.

This clone was observed a few times. The chain links TRBV11-3 to TRBJ2-2; D might be TRBD2 (5 bases). V was cut by 4 bases and J by 6 bases, with 12 bases left in between. Per the germline V gene, CDR1 is SGHNT and CDR2 is YENEEA. The CDR3 extends over 14 amino acids. CDR3 amino acids: CASSSDGGAGELFF. The DNA for the CDR3 is TGTGCCAGCAGCTCGGACGGAGGAGCCGGGGAGCTGTTTTTT.

The rearrangement links TRBV6-8 to TRBJ2-2; D is uncertain. V gave up 2 bases and J gave up 8 bases, with 15 bases separating them. Germline V lookup: CDR1 MNHGY, CDR2 SAAAGT. This CDR3 is 15 amino acids long. The CDR3 DNA follows: TGTGCCAGCAGTTACCAGGCAGGAACACCGGGGGAGCTGTTTTTT. Amino acids: CASSYQAGTPGELFF.

This clone qualifies as large (0.1 to 1%). The same CDR3 arises from other DNA sequences in this sample as well. This sequence joins TRBV9 and TRBJ2-7; the D gene is possibly TRBD2 (6 bases). Germline CDR1 and CDR2: SGDLS and YYNGEE. With 0 bases removed from V and 6 bases from J, the gap between germline ends came to 13 bases. This CDR3 region has 14 residues. In nucleotides, the CDR3 is TGTGCCAGCAGCGTAGAACCGGGGGTTGCCGAGCAGTACTTC. Translating gives CASSVEPGVAEQYF.

This clone is medium-sized. This sequence joins TRBV9 and TRBJ1-5; no clear D gene. The CDR3 runs 16 residues. The germline gives CDR1 SGDLS, CDR2 YYNGEE. V dropped 5 bases and J dropped 0 bases, with 15 bases sitting between them. The CDR3 loop reads CASSEGSFYSNQPQHF. CDR3 nucleotide sequence: TGTGCCAGCAGTGAAGGCAGCTTTTATAGCAATCAGCCCCAGCATTTT.

Only a few counts were recorded for this clone. CDR3 bases: TGCGCCAGCAGCCAAGATGTAGTCGACCGCACCTCCCTGTTTGGGAATTCACCCCTCCACTTT. This encodes CASSQDVVDRTSLFGNSPLHF. V is TRBV4-1 and J is TRBJ1-6, with D uncertain. Trimming shortened V by 0 bases and J by 7 bases, and 28 bases separated the two germline ends. Germline loops: CDR1 MGHRA, CDR2 YSYEKL. The length of the CDR3 is 21 residues.

V is TRBV9 and J is TRBJ1-6, with TRBD1 matching over 7 bases. Germline V lookup: CDR1 SGDLS, CDR2 YYNGEE. The CDR3 runs 15 residues. The V segment lost 3 bases and the J segment 8 bases; nucleotides outside the gene matches: 8. As DNA, the CDR3 is TGTGCCAGCAGCGCGACCGGACAGGCTGATTCACCCCTCCACTTT. Translated: CASSATGQADSPLHF.

The CDR3 bases are TGTGCCAGCTCATCCCTTGGAGGGGGTCCGAACACCGGGGAGCTGTTTTTT. It codes for CASSSLGGGPNTGELFF. The rearrangement links TRBV18 to TRBJ2-2, with D perhaps assigned TRBD1 or TRBD2 (6 bases each). The germline CDR1 and CDR2 sequences are KGHSH and LQKENI. V gave up 5 bases and J gave up 0 bases, with 16 bases separating them. This CDR3 has 17 residues.

The chain carries TRBV19 and TRBJ2-3; no reliable D call. The CDR3 loop spans 15 amino acids. Per germline, CDR1 LNHDA and CDR2 SQIVND (reference sequence). Trimming shortened V by 8 bases and J by 1 base, and 16 bases separated the two germline ends. CDR3 coding DNA: TGTGCCAGTGCCCCAGGTAAACGGGGCACAGATACGCAGTATTTT. Translation gives CASAPGKRGTDTQYF. Full variable domain (missing parts from reference TRBV19 and TRBJ2-3): DGGITQSPKYLFRKEGQNVTLSCEQNLNHDAMYWYRQDPGQGLRLIYYSQIVNDFQKGDIAEGYSVSREKKESFPLTVTSAQKNPTAFYLCASAPGKRGTDTQYFGPGTRLTVL.

This clone was seen only a few times. In DNA form, the CDR3 reads TGTGCCAGCAGAGTGACAGGGACCAACTATGGCTACACCTTC. Translated, it gives CASRVTGTNYGYTF. The J gene is TRBJ1-2, the V gene TRBV6-8; 7 bases align to TRBD1. The J segment lost 2 bases and the V segment lost 6 bases, leaving 6 bases of the junction unmatched. The germline V gene encodes CDR1 MNHGY and CDR2 SAAAGT. CDR3 length equals 14 residues.